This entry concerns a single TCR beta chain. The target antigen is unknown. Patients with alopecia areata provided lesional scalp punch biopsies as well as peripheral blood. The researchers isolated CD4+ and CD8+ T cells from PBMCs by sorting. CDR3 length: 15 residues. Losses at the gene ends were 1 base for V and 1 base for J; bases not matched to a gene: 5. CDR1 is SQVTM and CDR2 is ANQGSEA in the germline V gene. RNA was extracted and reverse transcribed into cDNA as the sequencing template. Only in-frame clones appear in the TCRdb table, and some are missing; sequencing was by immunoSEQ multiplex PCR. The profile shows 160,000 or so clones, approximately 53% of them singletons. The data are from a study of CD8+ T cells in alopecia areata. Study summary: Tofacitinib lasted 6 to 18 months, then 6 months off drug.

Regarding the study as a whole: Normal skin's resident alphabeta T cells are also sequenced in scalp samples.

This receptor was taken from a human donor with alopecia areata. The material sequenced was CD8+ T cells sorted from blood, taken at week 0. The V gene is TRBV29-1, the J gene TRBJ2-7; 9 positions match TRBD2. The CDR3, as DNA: TGCAGCGTTGAAGTCCTAGCGGGGCCTTCCTACGAGCAGTACTTC. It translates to CSVEVLAGPSYEQYF.